Below, 16 T cell receptor beta chains from the same sample are listed, as sequenced in a study of T cell changes during pregnancy in multiple sclerosis. TCRdb keeps only in-frame clones here, not all; method: immunoSEQ multiplex PCR. The sample holds fewer than 70,000 clones, approximately 87% seen once. The sequenced material came from peripheral blood from another person, used as feeder cells. The receptor source for this set is a human donor whose cells served as feeder cells for cultures in a pregnancy study.

This clone was recorded only once. V and J are TRBV28 and TRBJ1-2, with 10 nucleotides matching TRBD1. This CDR3 has 14 amino acids. The germline CDR1 and CDR2 sequences are MDHEN and SYDVKM. Losses at the gene ends were 5 bases for V and 8 bases for J; bases not matched to a gene: 8. The CDR3 loop reads CASSHSGTGVGYTF. The CDR3 nucleotides are TGTGCCAGCAGTCATTCCGGGACAGGGGTCGGCTACACCTTC.

The table lists this clone with a few counts. The genes are TRBV4-3 and TRBJ2-5, with no clear D. The ends were cut back, 4 bases at V and 1 base at J, with 7 bases in the middle. Germline V gene lookup returns CDR1 LGHNA and CDR2 YSLEER. The CDR3 is 13 residues long. The CDR3 nucleotides read TGCGCCAGCAGCCCCCGACTCCAAGAGACCCAGTACTTC. Its translation: CASSPRLQETQYF.

The J gene is TRBJ2-1, the V gene TRBV6-5, with 8 bases lining up with TRBD2. The CDR3 totals 15 residues. CDR1 and CDR2 from the germline V gene are MNHEY and SVGAGI. V gave up 7 bases and J gave up 0 bases; unmatched junction bases: 5. CDR3 nucleotide sequence: TGTGCCAGCACCACGGGGGGGCGCTCCTACAATGAGCAGTTCTTC. Translated: CASTTGGRSYNEQFF.

This clone has just one count. This chain's CDR3 is CASNKGQGADSPLHF. For the CDR3, the DNA is TGTGCCAGCAACAAGGGGCAGGGTGCGGATTCACCCCTCCACTTT. V and J are TRBV7-9 and TRBJ1-6; tentative D call: TRBD1 (5 bases). The V end lost 7 bases, the J end lost 8 bases, and 18 bases lay between the germline ends. Germline V lookup: CDR1 SEHNR, CDR2 FQNEAQ (reference sequence). The CDR3 is 15 residues long.

The chain joins TRBV2 to TRBJ2-5; D may be TRBD2 (6 bases). The ends were cut back, 10 bases at V and 5 bases at J, with 17 bases in the middle. In germline, CDR1 is SNHLY, CDR2 FYNNEI. The CDR3 covers 13 residues. DNA for the CDR3: TGTGCCACCGGGACTTATGCGGGCGAGACCCAGTACTTC. It specifies CATGTYAGETQYF.

This clone has just a few counts. V gene TRBV15 combines with J gene TRBJ1-4; possibly TRBD1 for D (6 bases). Germline V gene sequence: CDR1 LNHNV, CDR2 YYDKDF (reference sequence). The CDR3 is 15 residues long. Deletions cut 3 bases from V and 7 bases from J, with 15 bases between. CDR3 nucleotides: TGTGCCACCAGCAGTTCCCGCCAGGGGAGTGAAAAACTGTTTTTT. The encoded protein is CATSSSRQGSEKLFF.

The count of this clone is one. This chain uses TRBV6-5 with TRBJ1-1; D gene ambiguous. CDR3 size: 13 residues. Germline V gives CDR1 MNHEY, CDR2 SVGAGI. V was cut by 6 bases and J by 5 bases, with 13 bases left in between. The CDR3 sequence: CASSWSRWTEAFF. Written as DNA, the CDR3 is TGTGCCAGCAGCTGGTCAAGGTGGACTGAAGCTTTCTTT.

This clone was picked up one time. V and J are TRBV19 and TRBJ2-5, with D unclear. Trimming removed 5 bases from V and 3 bases from J, with 13 bases in between. Germline loops: CDR1 LNHDA, CDR2 SQIVND (reference sequence). The CDR3 runs to 14 residues. In nucleotides, the CDR3 is TGTGCCAGTAGTCCCTCGCGGACCAAAGAGACCCAGTACTTC. It codes for CASSPSRTKETQYF. Full variable domain (outside the CDR3, taken from reference TRBV19 and TRBJ2-5): DGGITQSPKYLFRKEGQNVTLSCEQNLNHDAMYWYRQDPGQGLRLIYYSQIVNDFQKGDIAEGYSVSREKKESFPLTVTSAQKNPTAFYLCASSPSRTKETQYFGPGTRLLVL.

This chain uses TRBV5-6 with TRBJ2-1; D could derive from TRBD1 or TRBD2 (5 bases each). Germline V gene data show CDR1 as SGHDT and CDR2 as YYEEEE. Trimming stripped 4 bases from V and 10 bases from J, with 15 bases between. The CDR3 has 13 amino acids. As DNA, the CDR3 is TGTGCCAGCAGCCACCCCGGGGCGCGGGAGCAGTTCTTC. It codes for CASSHPGAREQFF.

CDR3 bases: TGTGCCAGCAGTGAGGACAGTCATCAGCCCCAGCATTTT. This translates into CASSEDSHQPQHF. V usage is TRBV6-4 and J usage is TRBJ1-5; a possible D gene is TRBD1 (6 bases). CDR3 size: 13 residues. Germline lookup yields CDR1 MRHNA and CDR2 SNTAGT. Between the trimmed V and J ends, which lost 3 bases and 5 bases, there was a span of 8 bases.

The CDR3 coding sequence is TGTGCCAGCAGAAAGACAGGGACGAGGACAGATACGCAGTATTTT. This encodes CASRKTGTRTDTQYF. The rearrangement joins TRBV6-4 to TRBJ2-3; TRBD1 matches 7 bases. Germline CDR1 MRHNA, CDR2 SNTAGT. V lost 6 bases, J lost 3 bases, and 9 bases stayed unmatched. This CDR3 has 15 amino acids.

The gene calls are TRBV9 and TRBJ1-1, with D tentatively TRBD1 (6 bases). Germline V gives CDR1 SGDLS, CDR2 YYNGEE. CDR3 length: 14 amino acids. V lost 4 bases to trimming and J lost 4 bases, with 14 bases between them. CDR3 nucleotides: TGTGCCAGCAGCCCAGGACAGCGAAGCACTGAAGCTTTCTTT. Translating gives CASSPGQRSTEAFF.

This chain uses TRBV7-9 with TRBJ2-7, with 7 nucleotides matching TRBD1. There are 12 residues in the CDR3. Looked up from germline, CDR1 is SEHNR and CDR2 is FQNEAQ (reference sequence). J lost 6 bases, V lost 4 bases, and 3 bases had no gene match. The CDR3 nucleotides read TGTGCCAGCAGCTGGGGACAGAGCGAGCAGTACTTC. Amino acid sequence: CASSWGQSEQYF.

The chain employs TRBV5-1 and TRBJ1-1, with a possible D match to TRBD1 (6 bases). The CDR3 contains 15 residues. Per the germline V gene, CDR1 is SGHRS and CDR2 is YFSETQ. V lost 0 bases to trimming and J lost 1 base, with 10 bases between them. The CDR3 DNA sequence: TGCGCCAGCAGCTTGGACGGGGGCGAGAACACTGAAGCTTTCTTT. Residues: CASSLDGGENTEAFF.

This rearrangement joins TRBV30 to TRBJ1-1, with D possibly matching TRBD1 (6 bases). V dropped 0 bases and J dropped 4 bases, with 12 bases sitting between them. CDR1 is GTSNPN, CDR2 SVGIG, per germline (reference sequence). The CDR3 contains 14 residues. The CDR3 sequence: CAWSVLTGGTEAFF. The DNA for the CDR3 is TGTGCCTGGAGTGTACTGACAGGTGGCACTGAAGCTTTCTTT.

This chain connects TRBV5-1 to TRBJ2-3; 7 bases agree with TRBD2. The CDR3 sequence is 16 residues long. The ends lost 3 bases at V and 4 bases at J; junction bases unmatched: 11. The germline V gene has CDR1 SGHRS and CDR2 YFSETQ. CDR3 sequence reads: CASSYRPGGGADTQYF. In DNA form, the CDR3 reads TGCGCCAGCAGCTACCGTCCGGGAGGTGGGGCAGATACGCAGTATTTT.